These 3 T cell receptor beta chains share one sample of origin, sequenced in a study of blood T cell repertoires in COVID-19. The table came from immunoSEQ multiplex PCR; TCRdb's copy has only in-frame clones and leaves some out. The table records 270,000 or so clones, 80% to 85% of them present only once. Input material: PBMCs or T cells enriched from blood (not recorded which). These receptors were taken from a man aged 50 to 59 who had recovered from COVID-19.

The chain is built from TRBV3-1 (or the pseudogene TRBV3-2) and TRBJ2-4; 11 bases agree with TRBD2. The junction had 5 bases not matched to a gene; V was cut back by 3 bases and J by 7 bases. The CDR3 consists of 15 residues. Per germline, CDR1 LGHDT and CDR2 YNNKEL (reference sequence). The CDR3 region has the DNA TGTGCCAGCAGCCAGGTAGCGGGGGGGCGGAACATTCAGTACTTC. This sequence encodes CASSQVAGGRNIQYF.

The V gene is TRBV2, the J gene TRBJ1-4; no clear D. The CDR3 length is 14 residues. The germline V gene has CDR1 SNHLY and CDR2 FYNNEI. Trimming shortened V by 7 bases and J by 2 bases, and 11 bases separated the two germline ends. CDR3 protein: CASKGAGTNEKLFF. CDR3 sequence (DNA): TGTGCCAGCAAAGGAGCCGGTACTAATGAAAAACTGTTTTTT.

This chain links TRBV9 with TRBJ1-6; 9 positions match TRBD1. Germline values: CDR1 SGDLS, CDR2 YYNGEE. The CDR3 runs 15 residues. V lost 3 bases to trimming and J lost 10 bases; unmatched junction nucleotides: 8. CDR3 DNA: TGTGCCAGCAGCGCCGCGGTGGACAGGGGCTCACCCCTCCACTTT. Its protein is CASSAAVDRGSPLHF.